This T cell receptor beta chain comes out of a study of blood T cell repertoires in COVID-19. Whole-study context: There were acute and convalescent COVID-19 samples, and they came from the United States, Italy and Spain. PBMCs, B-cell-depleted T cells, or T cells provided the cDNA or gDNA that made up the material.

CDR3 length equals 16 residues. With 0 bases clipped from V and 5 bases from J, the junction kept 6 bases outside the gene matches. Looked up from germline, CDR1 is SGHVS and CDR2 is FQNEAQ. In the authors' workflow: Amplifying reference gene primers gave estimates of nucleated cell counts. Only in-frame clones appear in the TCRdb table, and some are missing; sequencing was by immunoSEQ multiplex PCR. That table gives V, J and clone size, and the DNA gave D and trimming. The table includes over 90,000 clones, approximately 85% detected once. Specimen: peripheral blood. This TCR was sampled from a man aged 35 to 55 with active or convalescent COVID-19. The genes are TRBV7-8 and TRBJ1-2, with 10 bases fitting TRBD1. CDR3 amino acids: CASSLAGTGVWYGYTF. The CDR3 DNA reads TGTGCCAGCAGCTTAGCGGGGACAGGGGTTTGGTATGGCTACACCTTC.